This TCR beta chain emerged from a study of blood T cell repertoires in COVID-19. The overall study: Acute and convalescent COVID-19 specimens originated in the United States, Italy and Spain.

Profiling relied on immunoSEQ multiplex PCR, and the TCRdb table lists in-frame clones only, not all of them. The repertoire holds fewer than 200,000 clones, with less than 85% as singletons. V was clipped by 1 base and J by 5 bases; unmatched bases: 8. CDR1 and CDR2 (germline): SGHDN, FVKESK. This CDR3 region has 16 residues. Recruits, aged about 18 to 95 years, lived in 24 US areas. Allocation to cohorts depended on clinical history reported by the participants. The receptor comes from an older woman with acute COVID-19. The V gene is TRBV14, the J gene TRBJ2-1; 7 nucleotides align to TRBD2. The sequenced sample consisted of PBMCs or T cells enriched from blood (not recorded which). The CDR3 DNA follows: TGTGCCAGCAGCCAAGTGGATACGGGAGGAAACAATGAGCAGTTCTTC. Protein: CASSQVDTGGNNEQFF.